Listed below are T cell receptor beta chains from one sample, sequenced in a study of cytomegalovirus exposure and HLA in healthy donors. Sequencing was performed with immunoSEQ multiplex PCR; in TCRdb, only in-frame clones are kept and a portion is missing. Of around 350,000 clones in the sample, more than 80% are singletons; the top ten hold roughly 0.83%. Sequencing input: PBMCs. The receptors were gathered from a woman between 18 and 30 years old in good health and CMV-seronegative. The CDR3 runs from the conserved cysteine through the conserved F or W. The D gene is left open where the match is weak. Size is omitted from some rows. Given values are once, few, many or a class for expanded clones.

TRBD1	TRBJ2-3	-	TRBV4-1	TGCGCCAGCAGCCAGGGACAGGGGGTAGGGGATACGCAGTATTTT	CASSQGQGVGDTQYF
-	TRBJ2-1	-	TRBV4-2	TGTGCCAGCAGCCAGGGGGACTTCTACTCCTACAATGAGCAGTTCTTC	CASSQGDFYSYNEQFF
-	TRBJ1-3	-	TRBV13	TGTGCCAGCACCCTCGACAGGAGCTCTGGAAACACCATATATTTT	CASTLDRSSGNTIYF
TRBD1	TRBJ1-2	-	TRBV5-1	TGCGCCAGCAGCTTCACTAACAGGGGGAGGTTGCGGGGCTACACCTTC	CASSFTNRGRLRGYTF
TRBD1	TRBJ2-6	-	TRBV4-1	TGCGCCAGCAGCCAAGCCGGGACAGGGTTCTCTGGGGCCAACGTCCTGACTTTC	CASSQAGTGFSGANVLTF
TRBD1	TRBJ2-7	-	TRBV7-9	TGTGCCAGCAGCTTAACAGGACAGGGATGGATCGAGCAGTACTTC	CASSLTGQGWIEQYF
-	TRBJ2-7	-	TRBV21-1	TGTGCCAGCAGCAAGAGATACCACGAGCAGTACTTC	CASSKRYHEQYF
TRBD1	TRBJ2-3	-	TRBV6-5	TGTGCCACCAAGACAGGGGTGACAGATACGCAGTATTTT	CATKTGVTDTQYF
-	TRBJ1-1	-	TRBV2	TGTGCCAGCAGTGGCCGAGGGTATGAAGCTTTCTTT	CASSGRGYEAFF
-	TRBJ2-1	-	TRBV20-1	TGCAGTGCTCTCTTAGCAGGAGGGGAATTCTTC	CSALLAGGEFF
-	TRBJ1-1	-	TRBV25-1	TGTGCCAGCAGTGAATCTACAGCCACTGAAGCTTTCTTT	CASSESTATEAFF
TRBD2	TRBJ2-2	-	TRBV27	TGTGCCAGCAGTTTATCGGGAGTCACTAGCGGGGGAACCGGGGAGCTGTTTTTT	CASSLSGVTSGGTGELFF
TRBD1	TRBJ1-1	few	TRBV28	TGTGCCAGCAGTCCGACGGGACAGGGTAACACTGAAGCTTTCTTT	CASSPTGQGNTEAFF
-	TRBJ2-1	once	TRBV27	TGTGCCAGCAGTTCCGCCCCCATGGGCAGCTCCTACAATGAGCAGTTCTTC	CASSSAPMGSSYNEQFF